Sequencing of this T cell receptor beta chain was carried out in a study of blood T cells in healthy people across ages (dated by TCRdb to between 2015 and 2016). As for the study more broadly: In model experiments, template switching captured roughly one uniquely barcoded TCR beta cDNA molecule for every two T cells. Using deep sequencing normalized with unique cDNA molecular identifiers, the study measured how TCR beta repertoire diversity changes with age. Using the same blood draw, the study looked at two additional independent replicas of 1 million unique cDNA reads for two donors, one aged 18 to 30 and the other aged 80 or older. To avoid experimental bias, donors of different ages were distributed randomly across sequencing lanes. Four age groups were formed from the donors: young (average roughly 16 years), middle-aged (roughly 38), aged (approximately 60) and long-lived (roughly 81). The investigation overall reported the following: The percentage of naive T cells measured by flow cytometry correlated strongly with observed TCR beta diversity. The long-lived group showed more naive CD4+ T cells, fewer expanded clones and increased TCR diversity than the aged group, suggesting age selection. Observed TCR beta diversity per million T cells fell roughly linearly with age, and a significant reduction was already apparent by age about 36. Conclusive comparison of naive and antigen-experienced compartments was prevented by the profiling of bulk unsorted PBMCs. The CMV infection status of donors was not known, potentially confounding age-related changes in expanded clonotypes. Estimates of total diversity from one million sequenced T cells were regarded as lower bounds and underestimates.

Receptors were amplified or captured by 5' RACE. Data came from an Illumina HiSeq 2500. The second PCR ran for about 6 to 12 cycles and used a J-beta primer mix along with a sample-barcoded 5' primer. A template-switch 5' adaptor carrying 12 random nucleotides introduced a unique molecular identifier onto each TCR beta cDNA molecule. Each sample yielded at least 2.5 million CDR3-containing paired-end reads. First-strand cDNA was synthesized from all RNA with the Mint cDNA synthesis kit, primed by a TRBC-specific oligonucleotide. After uracil-DNA glycosylase treatment, a first 18-cycle PCR used universal primers M1SS and BC2_uni_R on all cDNA. The source study handled its data this way. Normalization of each sample was performed by random selection of 1 million high-quality reads, each carrying a distinct molecular identifier. Instead of being binned into consensus sequences, reads with shared molecular identifiers were discarded. MiTCR, set to a Q25 quality threshold and the strictest error-elimination algorithm, was used for CDR3 identification, clonotype clustering and error correction. A nonparametric unseen species model using Euler transformation provided a lower-bound estimate of total TCR beta diversity. TCRdb trimmed the raw reads at Q25, called clones with MiXCR and kept productive beta chains. CDR3 protein sequences are deduplicated, and each keeps its most common genes and DNA. The V and J calls follow TCRdb's processing rather than the paper's. This sample gives more than 550,000 distinct CDR3 sequences in total; about a fifth of them show up just once. Together, the top ten hold roughly 22% of the sample.

The germline V gene sets CDR1 to SGHNT and CDR2 to YENEEA. CDR3 length: 13 amino acids, cysteine to phenylalanine. CDR3 DNA only is kept here, 39 bases in frame from base 1. Deletion took 2 bases off V and 6 bases off J, with a span of 9 bases between the germline ends. Donors were about 36 systemically healthy Caucasian individuals from Russia aged roughly 6 to 90 years. Each donor gave 8 to 10 milliliters of peripheral blood, drawn into EDTA-treated Vacutainer tubes. Ficoll-Paque density-gradient centrifugation was used to isolate PBMCs, with at least 6 million per sample. Total RNA was extracted from PBMCs with Trizol reagent, with at least 5.5 micrograms obtained per sample. For every donor, an aliquot of PBMCs went through flow cytometry to measure the percentages of naive CD45RAhigh/CD27high T cells. This clonotype came up a few times. The specificity of this receptor is unknown. The input lacks base qualities; no much larger clone sits a single base away.

The V and J genes are TRBV11-3 and TRBJ2-3; D gene: possibly TRBD1, on 6 matching bases. The TCR comes from a man in his sixties or seventies in good health. Material for sequencing was blood. The CDR3 region reads CASSLNRVDTQYF. Here is the DNA: TGTGCCAGCAGCTTAAACAGGGTGGATACGCAGTATTTT.